This entry concerns a single TCR beta chain. Its antigen is as yet unknown. The PCR ran on 60 Vbeta and 13 Jbeta primers. TCRdb keeps only in-frame clones here, not all; method: immunoSEQ multiplex PCR. The table records around 130,000 clones, about three fifths of them present only once. The ends were cut back, 4 bases at V and 1 base at J, with 7 bases in the middle. From germline, CDR1 is SGHDN and CDR2 FVKESK. This CDR3 has 13 residues. The data were taken from a study of cytomegalovirus exposure and HLA in healthy donors. Points from the study as a whole: It was reportedly the case that the classifier diagnosed cytomegalovirus status with high specificity and sensitivity.

At collection, donors were nominally healthy, but unrecorded immune exposures were probable. This receptor was obtained from a woman aged 40 to 50 in good health and CMV-seropositive. The chain is built from TRBV14 and TRBJ2-5, with D uncertain. Material for sequencing was PBMCs. CDR3 DNA: TGTGCCAGCAGCCTTGGAGCCCAAGAGACCCAGTACTTC. Its protein is CASSLGAQETQYF.